Following are 17 T cell receptor beta chains from one sample sequenced in a study of blood T cells in healthy people across ages. A second PCR, run for about 6 to 12 cycles, used a sample-barcoded 5' primer plus a J-beta primer mix. Via MiXCR, TCRdb re-called the 5' RACE reads, giving one row per CDR3 protein. The sample holds 1,500,000 or so distinct CDR3 sequences, approximately 59% seen once. Sample: blood. These receptors came from a man between 18 and 35 years old in good health.

The rearrangement uses TRBV28 and TRBJ1-3, with D unresolved. Germline values: CDR1 MDHEN, CDR2 SYDVKM. CDR3 length equals 11 residues. Trimming shortened V by 3 bases and J by 11 bases, and 8 bases separated the two germline ends. In DNA form, the CDR3 reads TGTGCCAGCAGTTTTGGTTGGGCCATATATTTT. Protein: CASSFGWAIYF.

The chain uses TRBV21-1 and TRBJ2-1; the table's D call TRBD2 went unverified against the DNA. TRBV21-1 is listed as a pseudogene. The CDR3 loop spans 24 amino acids. The CDR3 DNA is TGTGCCAGCAGCGATAAACCACTTGGAGATAAGTCGGGAAAACACTTGATAGTCCCGTGCGAGCAGTTCTTC. As protein: CASSDKPLGDKSGKHLIVPCEQFF.

In its sample, this clonotype was seen a few times. The J gene is TRBJ2-3, the V gene TRBV29-1, with TRBD2 identical over 7 bases. CDR3 length: 14 residues. Germline V gene lookup returns CDR1 SQVTM and CDR2 ANQGSEA. Trimming took 2 bases from V and 3 from J; bases not matched to a gene: 5. The CDR3 is CSVENLAATDTQYF. In nucleotides, the CDR3 is TGCAGCGTTGAAAATCTAGCGGCGACAGATACGCAGTATTTT.

A single count supports this clonotype. The gene calls are TRBV20-1 and TRBJ2-1, with 9 nucleotides matching TRBD2. The DNA matches TRBJ2-7 better at its end, which makes the J call doubtful. The length of the CDR3 is 15 residues. Germline V gene lookup returns CDR1 DFQATT and CDR2 SNEGSKA (reference sequence). The CDR3, as DNA: TGCAGTGCTGTGGCGGGAGGGATTTCCTACAATGAGCAGTACTTC. The encoded protein is CSAVAGGISYNEQYF.

The V gene is TRBV4-3, the J gene TRBJ2-2, with unresolved D. The V gene's germline CDR1 is LGHNA and CDR2 YSLEER. This CDR3 spans 14 amino acids. Trimming removed 1 base from V and 9 bases from J, with 12 bases in between. CDR3 coding DNA: TGCGCCAGCAGCCAAGTCCTGAGAGAACGGGAGCTGTTTTTT. Its protein is CASSQVLRERELFF.

The rearrangement links TRBV4-3 to TRBJ2-5, with D unresolved. V lost 11 bases and J 11 bases, leaving 36 bases between the germline ends. The CDR3 has 17 amino acids. Germline V gene sequence: CDR1 LGHNA, CDR2 YSLEER. CDR3 sequence: CARTIRNRGHRPNEQYF. The CDR3 nucleotides are TGCGCCCGCACCATCCGAAACCGAGGTCACCGACCCAATGAGCAGTACTTC.

V and J are TRBV10-3 and TRBJ2-7; D is ambiguous. V lost 5 bases to trimming and J lost 2 bases, with 13 bases between them. This CDR3 has 14 residues. CDR1 ENHRY and CDR2 SYGVKD come from the germline V gene. This chain's CDR3 is CAISLWALPYEQYF. The CDR3 coding sequence is TGTGCCATCAGTCTGTGGGCTCTACCCTACGAGCAGTACTTC.

This clonotype was recorded once. The chain's CDR3 is CAIRVGRRADTGELFF. The DNA for the CDR3 is TGTGCCATCAGAGTAGGCAGGAGGGCCGACACCGGGGAGCTGTTTTTT. The rearrangement uses TRBV10-3 and TRBJ2-2, with TRBD2 as a possible D gene (6 bases). Trimming left V 6 bases short and J 3 bases short, with 17 bases between. The CDR3 extends over 16 amino acids. Germline V gene sequence: CDR1 ENHRY, CDR2 SYGVKD.

V is TRBV5-6 and J is TRBJ2-5, with 11 nucleotides matching TRBD1. Germline CDR1 SGHDT, CDR2 YYEEEE. J was trimmed by 5 bases and V by 4 bases; bases with no gene match: 4. The CDR3 sequence is 14 residues long. This CDR3 reads CASSRTGGAETQYF. The DNA of the CDR3 is TGTGCCAGCAGCAGGACAGGGGGCGCGGAGACCCAGTACTTC.

This clonotype occurred a few times. CDR3 coding DNA: TGTGCCAGCAGGCGTACGCTTTATGAGCAGTTCTTC. Translating it yields CASRRTLYEQFF. V and J are TRBV12-3 or TRBV12-4 and TRBJ2-1; D uncertain. This CDR3 comprises 12 residues. V lost 6 bases and J lost 8, with 11 bases in between.

This clonotype was seen repeatedly, ten times or more. This chain links TRBV29-1 with TRBJ2-1; 8 positions agree with TRBD1. Germline V gives CDR1 SQVTM, CDR2 ANQGSEA. CDR3 size: 14 residues. After removal of 5 bases from V and 5 bases from J, the junction contained 8 bases not matched to a gene. For the CDR3, the DNA is TGCAGCGTTCCGGGACAGGCAAGGAACAATGAGCAGTTCTTC. As protein: CSVPGQARNNEQFF.

V is TRBV18 and J is TRBJ1-4, with D perhaps TRBD1 (6 bases). V lost 6 bases and J 2 bases, leaving 13 bases between the germline ends. The CDR3 length is 15 residues. The germline V gene has CDR1 KGHSH and CDR2 LQKENI. This CDR3 reads CASSLDRTTNEKLFF. The DNA for the CDR3 is TGTGCCAGCTCCCTCGACAGGACGACTAATGAAAAACTGTTTTTT. Looking up the rest from reference TRBV18 and TRBJ1-4 gives the full variable domain: NAGVMQNPRHLVRRRGQEARLRCSPMKGHSHVYWYRQLPEEGLKFMVYLQKENIIDESGMPKERFSAEFPKEGPSILRIQQVVRGDSAAYFCASSLDRTTNEKLFFGSGTQLSVL.

The rearrangement uses TRBV25-1 and TRBJ2-1, with D unclear. The CDR3 spans 10 residues. Germline V gene sequence: CDR1 MGHDK, CDR2 SYGVNS. V dropped 5 bases and J dropped 8 bases, with 4 bases sitting between them. The CDR3 loop reads CASSSDEQFF. The DNA for the CDR3 is TGTGCCAGCAGTTCCGATGAGCAGTTCTTC.

This chain uses TRBV15 with TRBJ1-2, with 11 nucleotides matching TRBD1. Looked up from germline, CDR1 is LNHNV and CDR2 is YYDKDF (reference sequence). The CDR3 totals 15 residues. V trimming: 0 bases; J trimming: 7 bases; junction bases outside the gene matches: 4. The CDR3 region is CATSRDGGQGGGYTF. DNA of the CDR3: TGTGCCACCAGCAGAGATGGGGGACAGGGGGGTGGCTACACCTTC.

The chain is built from TRBV12-3 or TRBV12-4 and TRBJ1-2, with 7 bases aligning to TRBD1. The CDR3 has 15 amino acids. Unmatched junction bases numbered 10, after V lost 3 bases and J lost 6 bases. The CDR3 DNA is TGTGCCAGCAGTTTGAGGGGGCAGGGGCGGGATGGCTACACCTTC. It specifies CASSLRGQGRDGYTF.

This chain links TRBV2 with TRBJ2-7, with 10 bases aligning to TRBD2. Germline CDR1 reads SNHLY; CDR2 reads FYNNEI. CDR3 size: 15 residues. The J segment lost 3 bases and the V segment lost 6 bases, leaving 8 bases of the junction unmatched. This CDR3 is CASSAGTSVLYEQYF. In nucleotides, the CDR3 is TGTGCCAGCAGCGCCGGGACTAGCGTCCTCTACGAGCAGTACTTC. Supplemented by reference TRBV2 and TRBJ2-7, the full variable domain reads EPEVTQTPSHQVTQMGQEVILRCVPISNHLYFYWYRQILGQKVEFLVSFYNNEISEKSEIFDDQFSVERPDGSNFTLKIRSTKLEDSAMYFCASSAGTSVLYEQYFGPGTRLTVT.

The chain has TRBV3-1 and TRBJ2-3; D gene unclear. Germline-derived CDR1 and CDR2 are LGHDT and YNNKEL (reference sequence). This CDR3 comprises 15 residues. V lost 0 bases and J 4 bases, leaving 11 bases between the germline ends. The DNA for the CDR3 is TGTGCCAGCAGCCAAGAGGGAAGGGTTGCAGATACGCAGTATTTT. Protein product: CASSQEGRVADTQYF.